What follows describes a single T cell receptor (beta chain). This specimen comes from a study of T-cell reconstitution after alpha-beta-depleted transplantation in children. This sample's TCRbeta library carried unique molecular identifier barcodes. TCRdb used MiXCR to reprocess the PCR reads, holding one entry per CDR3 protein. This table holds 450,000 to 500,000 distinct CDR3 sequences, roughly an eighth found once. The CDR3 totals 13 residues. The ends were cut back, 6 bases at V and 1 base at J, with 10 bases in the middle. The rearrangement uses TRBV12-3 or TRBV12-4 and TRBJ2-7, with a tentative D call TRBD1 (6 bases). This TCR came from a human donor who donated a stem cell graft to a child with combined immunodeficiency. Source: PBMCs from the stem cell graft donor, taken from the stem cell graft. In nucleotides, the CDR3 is TGTGCCAGCAGGTCGACAGGTTCCTACGAGCAGTACTTC. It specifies CASRSTGSYEQYF.